These 6 T cell receptor beta chains came from one sample sequenced in a study of blood T cell repertoires in COVID-19. Some clones are missing from TCRdb's copy, which holds only in-frame ones; the method was immunoSEQ multiplex PCR. Of approximately 400,000 clones in the sample, about four fifths were seen once. Sequenced material: PBMCs or T cells enriched from blood (not recorded which). These receptors were collected from a woman in her forties or fifties who had recovered from COVID-19.

The genes are TRBV4-1 and TRBJ1-5, with D uncertain. With 4 bases removed from V and 0 bases from J, the gap between germline ends came to 13 bases. The CDR3 covers 16 residues. Germline V CDR1 and CDR2: MGHRA, YSYEKL. The DNA for the CDR3 is TGCGCCAGCAGCCGAGACCCCTCTTATAGCAATCAGCCCCAGCATTTT. Amino acids: CASSRDPSYSNQPQHF.

This chain uses TRBV5-1 with TRBJ1-2, with TRBD1 matching over 10 bases. The CDR3 has 17 amino acids. With V trimmed by 5 bases and J by 2 bases, 12 bases remained unmatched. CDR1 is SGHRS, CDR2 YFSETQ, per germline. CDR3 protein: CASRYTPGQGINYGYTF. Written as DNA, the CDR3 is TGCGCCAGCAGGTACACACCGGGACAGGGGATCAACTATGGCTACACCTTC.

This clone was counted between two and nine times. This chain connects TRBV10-3 to TRBJ1-5; TRBD1 is a possible D gene (5 bases). The CDR3 spans 15 residues. Trimming pared 0 bases from V and 7 bases from J, leaving 13 bases between. Germline CDR1 ENHRY, CDR2 SYGVKD. CDR3 in amino acids: CAISESAVGGQPQHF. DNA of the CDR3: TGTGCCATCAGTGAGTCGGCGGTCGGGGGGCAGCCCCAGCATTTT.

The count of this clone is one. V is TRBV7-8 and J is TRBJ1-3, with D possibly matching TRBD1 (6 bases). The CDR3 is 18 amino acids. The germline gives CDR1 SGHVS, CDR2 FQNEAQ. V dropped 0 bases and J dropped 1 base, with 16 bases sitting between them. CDR3 in amino acids: CASSLASIGQRSGNTIYF. In DNA, the CDR3 is TGTGCCAGCAGCTTAGCATCCATAGGACAGCGATCTGGAAACACCATATATTTT.

V usage is TRBV27 and J usage is TRBJ1-1, with 9 bases aligning to TRBD1. The CDR3 length is 15 residues. After removal of 5 bases from V and 4 bases from J, the junction contained 8 bases not matched to a gene. The germline gives CDR1 MNHEY, CDR2 SMNVEV (reference sequence). CDR3 bases: TGTGCCAGCAGTCCCCGGACAGGGGTATCCACTGAAGCTTTCTTT. This encodes CASSPRTGVSTEAFF.

The chain employs TRBV5-5 and TRBJ1-4, with D uncertain. Looked up from germline, CDR1 is SGHKS and CDR2 is YYEKEE (reference sequence). The germline V and J ends were trimmed by 3 bases and 8 bases, with 17 bases remaining between them. This CDR3 is built from 15 residues. As DNA, the CDR3 is TGTGCCAGCAGCTCAGAATCCATTTTGGGCGAAAAACTGTTTTTT. This sequence encodes CASSSESILGEKLFF.